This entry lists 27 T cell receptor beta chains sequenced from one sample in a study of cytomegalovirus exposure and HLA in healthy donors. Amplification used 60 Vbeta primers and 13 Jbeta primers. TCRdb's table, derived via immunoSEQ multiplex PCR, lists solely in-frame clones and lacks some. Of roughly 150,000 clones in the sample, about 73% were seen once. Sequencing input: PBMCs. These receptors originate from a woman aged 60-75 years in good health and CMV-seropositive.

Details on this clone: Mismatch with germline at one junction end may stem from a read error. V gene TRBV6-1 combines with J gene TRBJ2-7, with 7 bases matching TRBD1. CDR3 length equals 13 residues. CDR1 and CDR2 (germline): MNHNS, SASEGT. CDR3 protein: CASRGTVSYGQYF. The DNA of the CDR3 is TGTGCCAGCAGGGGGACAGTCTCCTACGGGCAGTACTTC.

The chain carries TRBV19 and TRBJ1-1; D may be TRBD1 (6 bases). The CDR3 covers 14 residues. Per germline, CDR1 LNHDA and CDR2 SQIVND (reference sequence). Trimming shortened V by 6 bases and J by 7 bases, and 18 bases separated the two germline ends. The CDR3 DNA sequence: TGTGCCAGTAGCCGAACAGGGAGCCAAAATGAAGCTTTCTTT. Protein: CASSRTGSQNEAFF.

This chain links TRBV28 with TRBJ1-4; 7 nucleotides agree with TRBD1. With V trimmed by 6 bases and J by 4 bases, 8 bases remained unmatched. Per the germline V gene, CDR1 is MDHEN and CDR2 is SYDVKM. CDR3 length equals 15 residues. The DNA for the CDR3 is TGTGCCAGCAGCTCCCGGACAGGCCTTAATGAAAAACTGTTTTTT. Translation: CASSSRTGLNEKLFF.

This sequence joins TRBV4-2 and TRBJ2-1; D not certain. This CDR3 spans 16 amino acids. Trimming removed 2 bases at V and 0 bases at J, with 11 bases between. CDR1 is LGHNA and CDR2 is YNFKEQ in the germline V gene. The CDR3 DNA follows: TGTGCCAGCAGCCAATTGAGCGCCAGCTCCTACAATGAGCAGTTCTTC. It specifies CASSQLSASSYNEQFF.

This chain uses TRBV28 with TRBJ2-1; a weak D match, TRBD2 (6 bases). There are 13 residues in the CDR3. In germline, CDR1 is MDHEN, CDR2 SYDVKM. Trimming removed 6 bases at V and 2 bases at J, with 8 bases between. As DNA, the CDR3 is TGTGCCAGCAGATCTAGCGCCTACAATGAGCAGTTCTTC. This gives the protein CASRSSAYNEQFF. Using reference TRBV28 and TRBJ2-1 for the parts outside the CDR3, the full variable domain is DVKVTQSSRYLVKRTGEKVFLECVQDMDHENMFWYRQDPGLGLRLIYFSYDVKMKEKGDIPEGYSVSREKKERFSLILESASTNQTSMYLCASRSSAYNEQFFGPGTRLTVL.

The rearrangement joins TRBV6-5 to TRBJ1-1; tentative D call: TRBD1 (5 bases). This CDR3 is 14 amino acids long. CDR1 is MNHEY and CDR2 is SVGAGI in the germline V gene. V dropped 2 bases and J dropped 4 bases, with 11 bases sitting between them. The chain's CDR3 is CASSYVSGGTEAFF. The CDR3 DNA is TGTGCCAGCAGTTACGTGTCGGGGGGCACTGAAGCTTTCTTT.

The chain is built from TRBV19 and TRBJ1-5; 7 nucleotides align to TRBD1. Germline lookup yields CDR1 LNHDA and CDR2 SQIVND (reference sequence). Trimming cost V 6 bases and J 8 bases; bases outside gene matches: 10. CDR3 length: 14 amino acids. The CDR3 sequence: CASRPTGPREPQHF. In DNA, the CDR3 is TGTGCCAGTAGACCGACAGGGCCGAGGGAGCCCCAGCATTTT.

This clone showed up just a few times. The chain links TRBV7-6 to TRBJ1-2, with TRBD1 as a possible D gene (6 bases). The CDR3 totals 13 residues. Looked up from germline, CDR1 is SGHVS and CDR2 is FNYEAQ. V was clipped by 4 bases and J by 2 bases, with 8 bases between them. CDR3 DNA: TGTGCCAGCAGCTCCGGACAGAACTATGGCTACACCTTC. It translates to CASSSGQNYGYTF.

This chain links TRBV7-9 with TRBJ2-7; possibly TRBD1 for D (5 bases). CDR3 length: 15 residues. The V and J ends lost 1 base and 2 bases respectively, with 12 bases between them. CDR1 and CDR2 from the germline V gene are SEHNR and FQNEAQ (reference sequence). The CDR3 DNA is TGTGCCAGCAGCTTAGTGGGGCTAAACGCCTACGAGCAGTACTTC. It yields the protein CASSLVGLNAYEQYF.

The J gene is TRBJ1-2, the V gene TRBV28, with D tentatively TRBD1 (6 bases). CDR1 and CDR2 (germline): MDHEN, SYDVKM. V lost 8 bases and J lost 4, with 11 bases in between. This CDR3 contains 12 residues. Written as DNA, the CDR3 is TGTGCCAGCTCGGCAGGGGTCTATGGCTACACCTTC. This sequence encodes CASSAGVYGYTF.

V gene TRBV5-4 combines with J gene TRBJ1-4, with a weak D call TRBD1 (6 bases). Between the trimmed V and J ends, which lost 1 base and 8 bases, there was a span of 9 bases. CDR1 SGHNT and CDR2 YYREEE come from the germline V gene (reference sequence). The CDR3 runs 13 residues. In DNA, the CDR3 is TGTGCCAGCAGCTTGACCCAGGGGGAAAAACTGTTTTTT. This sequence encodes CASSLTQGEKLFF.

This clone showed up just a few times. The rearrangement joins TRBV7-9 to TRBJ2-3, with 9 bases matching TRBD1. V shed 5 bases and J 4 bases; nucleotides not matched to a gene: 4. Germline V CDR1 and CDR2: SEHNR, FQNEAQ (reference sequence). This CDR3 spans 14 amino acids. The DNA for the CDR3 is TGTGCCAGCAGCCCTGGACAGGGGTCAGATACGCAGTATTTT. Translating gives CASSPGQGSDTQYF. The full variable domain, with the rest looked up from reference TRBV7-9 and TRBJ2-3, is DTGVSQNPRHKITKRGQNVTFRCDPISEHNRLYWYRQTLGQGPEFLTYFQNEAQLEKSRLLSDRFSAERPKGSFSTLEIQRTEQGDSAMYLCASSPGQGSDTQYFGPGTRLTVL.

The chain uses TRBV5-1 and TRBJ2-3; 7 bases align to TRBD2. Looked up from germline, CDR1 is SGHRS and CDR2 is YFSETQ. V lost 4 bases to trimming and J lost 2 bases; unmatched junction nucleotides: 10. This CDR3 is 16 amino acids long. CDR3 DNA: TGCGCCAGCAGCGACCGGGTAGCGGGCATCACAGATACGCAGTATTTT. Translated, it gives CASSDRVAGITDTQYF. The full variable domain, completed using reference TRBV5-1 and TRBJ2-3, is KAGVTQTPRYLIKTRGQQVTLSCSPISGHRSVSWYQQTPGQGLQFLFEYFSETQRNKGNFPGRFSGRQFSNSRSEMNVSTLELGDSALYLCASSDRVAGITDTQYFGPGTRLTVL.

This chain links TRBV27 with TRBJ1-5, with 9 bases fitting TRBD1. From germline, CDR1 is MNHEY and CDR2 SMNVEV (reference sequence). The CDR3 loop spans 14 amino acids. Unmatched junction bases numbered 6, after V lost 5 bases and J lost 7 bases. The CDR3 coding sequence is TGTGCCAGCAGTCAGGACAGGGGCAGACAGCCCCAGCATTTT. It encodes CASSQDRGRQPQHF.

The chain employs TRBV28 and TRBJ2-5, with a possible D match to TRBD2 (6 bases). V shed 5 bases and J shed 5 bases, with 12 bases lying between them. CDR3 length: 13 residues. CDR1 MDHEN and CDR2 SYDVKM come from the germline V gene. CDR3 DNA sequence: TGTGCCAGCAGTCCCTCGGGACTGGAGACCCAGTACTTC. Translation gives CASSPSGLETQYF.

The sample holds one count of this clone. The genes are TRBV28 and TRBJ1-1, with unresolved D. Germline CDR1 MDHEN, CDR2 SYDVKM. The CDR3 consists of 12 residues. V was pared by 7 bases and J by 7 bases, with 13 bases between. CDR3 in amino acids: CASNGRENEAFF. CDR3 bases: TGTGCCAGCAATGGCCGGGAAAATGAAGCTTTCTTT.

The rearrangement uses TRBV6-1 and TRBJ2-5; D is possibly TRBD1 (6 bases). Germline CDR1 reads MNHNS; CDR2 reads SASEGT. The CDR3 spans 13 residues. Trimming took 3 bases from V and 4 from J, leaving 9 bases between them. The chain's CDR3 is CASSDRGLETQYF. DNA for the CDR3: TGTGCCAGCAGTGACAGGGGCCTAGAGACCCAGTACTTC.

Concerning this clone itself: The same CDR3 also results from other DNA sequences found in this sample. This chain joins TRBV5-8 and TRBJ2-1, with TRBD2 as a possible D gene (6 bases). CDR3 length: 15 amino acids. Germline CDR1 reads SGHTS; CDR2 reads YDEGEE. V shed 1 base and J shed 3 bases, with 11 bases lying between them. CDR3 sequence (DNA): TGTGCCAGCAGCTTGTTGTTAGCGGACTACAATGAGCAGTTCTTC. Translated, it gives CASSLLLADYNEQFF.

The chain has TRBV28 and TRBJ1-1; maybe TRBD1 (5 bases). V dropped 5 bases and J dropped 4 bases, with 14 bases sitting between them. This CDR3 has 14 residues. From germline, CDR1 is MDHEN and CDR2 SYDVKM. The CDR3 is CASSLQGVVTEAFF. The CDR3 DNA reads TGTGCCAGCAGTCTTCAGGGTGTGGTCACTGAAGCTTTCTTT.

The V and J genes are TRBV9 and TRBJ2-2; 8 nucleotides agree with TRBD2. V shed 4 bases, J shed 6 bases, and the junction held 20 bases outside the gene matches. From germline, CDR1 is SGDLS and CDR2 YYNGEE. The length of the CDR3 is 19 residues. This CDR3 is CASSPREGLRLRGSGELFF. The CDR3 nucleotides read TGTGCCAGCAGCCCCCGGGAGGGTTTGAGGTTGAGGGGGTCCGGGGAGCTGTTTTTT.

The CDR3, as DNA: TGTGCCAGCAGCTCGAACACAGCCTACGAGCAGTACTTC. Its translation: CASSSNTAYEQYF. This sequence joins TRBV5-4 and TRBJ2-7; D is uncertain. The germline V gene has CDR1 SGHNT and CDR2 YYREEE (reference sequence). V was shortened by 3 bases and J by 2 bases, with 9 bases between the two germline ends. The CDR3 contains 13 residues.

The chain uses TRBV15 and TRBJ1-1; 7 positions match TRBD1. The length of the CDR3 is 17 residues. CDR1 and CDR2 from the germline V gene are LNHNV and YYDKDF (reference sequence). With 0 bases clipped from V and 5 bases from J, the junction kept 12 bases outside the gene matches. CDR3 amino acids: CATSRDFPQGKETEAFF. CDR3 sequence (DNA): TGTGCCACCAGCAGAGATTTCCCACAGGGGAAGGAGACTGAAGCTTTCTTT.

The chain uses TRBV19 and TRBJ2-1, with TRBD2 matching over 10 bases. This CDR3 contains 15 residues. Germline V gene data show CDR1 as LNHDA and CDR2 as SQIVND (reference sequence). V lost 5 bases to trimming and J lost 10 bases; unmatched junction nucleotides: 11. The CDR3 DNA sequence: TGTGCCAGTAGTTTCCTAAGCGGGAGGGCGGAAGAGCAGTTCTTC. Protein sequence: CASSFLSGRAEEQFF.

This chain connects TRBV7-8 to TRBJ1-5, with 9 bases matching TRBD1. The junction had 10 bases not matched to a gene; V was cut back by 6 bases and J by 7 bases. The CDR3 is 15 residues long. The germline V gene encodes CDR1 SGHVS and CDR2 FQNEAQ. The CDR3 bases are TGTGCCAGCAGTTTGGGACAGGGCTTTGGGCAGCCCCAGCATTTT. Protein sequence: CASSLGQGFGQPQHF.

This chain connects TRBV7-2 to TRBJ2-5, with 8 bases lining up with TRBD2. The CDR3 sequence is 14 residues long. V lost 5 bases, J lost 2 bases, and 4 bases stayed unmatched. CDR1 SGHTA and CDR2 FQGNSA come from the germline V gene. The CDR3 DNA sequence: TGTGCCAGCAGCCTCGGGGGGGTTCAAGAGACCCAGTACTTC. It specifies CASSLGGVQETQYF.

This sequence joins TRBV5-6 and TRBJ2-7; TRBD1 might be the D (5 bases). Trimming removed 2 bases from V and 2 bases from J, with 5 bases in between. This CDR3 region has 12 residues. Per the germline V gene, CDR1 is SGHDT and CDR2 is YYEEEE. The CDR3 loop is CASSLQAYEQYF. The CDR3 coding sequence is TGTGCCAGCAGCTTACAGGCCTACGAGCAGTACTTC.

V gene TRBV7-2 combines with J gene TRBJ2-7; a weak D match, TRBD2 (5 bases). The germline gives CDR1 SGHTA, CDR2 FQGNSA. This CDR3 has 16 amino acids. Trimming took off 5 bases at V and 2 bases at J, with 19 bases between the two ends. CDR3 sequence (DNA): TGTGCCAGCAGCCGAAGAGGGCAGCAAACAACCTACGAGCAGTACTTC. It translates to CASSRRGQQTTYEQYF.